This T cell receptor (beta chain) is drawn from a study of early T cells in non-severe SARS-CoV-2 infection. About the study: Sequencing targeted bulk RNA from unsorted whole blood, leaving chains unpaired.

Overall study findings and caveats: Private and CD4 specificities were missed by VDJdb matching, skewed to anti-spike CD8.

The protocol attached unique molecular identifiers to individual cDNA molecules. TCRdb itself ran the 5' RACE reads through MiXCR, one entry per CDR3 protein. The sample has 68,000 or so distinct CDR3 sequences, 12% seen once. This CDR3 is 14 amino acids long. V dropped 5 bases and J dropped 1; count of bases not matched to a gene: 6. CDR1 is SGHDT, CDR2 YYEEEE, per germline. Worth noting for this clonotype: The antigen remains undetermined.

The sequenced sample consisted of whole blood. The TCR comes from an adult who was a healthcare worker with PCR-confirmed SARS-CoV-2 infection or an uninfected control (not recorded which). V usage is TRBV5-6 and J usage is TRBJ2-7, with 7 bases fitting TRBD1. The CDR3 is CASSFDRVSYEQYF. DNA of the CDR3: TGTGCCAGCAGTTTCGACAGGGTGTCCTACGAGCAGTACTTC.